The 26 T cell receptor beta chains presented below share a single source sample, sequenced in a study of CXCR3-negative and CXCR3-positive naive CD8 T cells. Through 5' RACE with UMI labels, the TRB cDNA libraries were prepared. TCRdb re-called the 5' RACE reads and gives one entry per CDR3 protein, without DNA. The table lists roughly 86,000 distinct CDR3 sequences, with 0.95% to 1.4% in the top ten. The specimen sequenced was naive CXCR3- CD8+ T cells from blood. The subset: CD45RO-CCR7+CD27+CD95- naive CD8+ T cells lacking CXCR3 (TNR3-). The receptors derive from a human donor in good health. Some clones in this sample may be carry-over from other donors' samples.

The gene calls are TRBV7-9 and TRBJ1-3. This CDR3 is built from 15 residues. Germline V gene sequence: CDR1 SEHNR, CDR2 FQNEAQ (reference sequence). CDR3 in amino acids: CASSPSLLPRNTIYF.

V usage is TRBV29-1 and J usage is TRBJ2-3; TCRdb names TRBD2, which stays unverified in the absence of DNA. The CDR3 covers 13 residues. Germline lookup yields CDR1 SQVTM and CDR2 ANQGSEA. CDR3 region: CSVGATSSLVQYF.

The chain has TRBV10-3 and TRBJ2-7; TCRdb selects TRBD1, and the lack of DNA leaves this call unchecked. Germline CDR1 ENHRY, CDR2 SYGVKD. The CDR3 has 14 residues. This CDR3 reads CAISDGDGAYEQYF.

The chain carries TRBV12-3 or TRBV12-4 and TRBJ2-1; TCRdb indicates TRBD1, and absent DNA this call remains unverified. This CDR3 is built from 16 residues. This CDR3 reads CASSSTGSRDYNEQFF.

This chain uses TRBV2 with TRBJ2-5; TCRdb indicates TRBD1, and absent DNA this call remains unverified. The CDR3 has 16 residues. The germline V gene has CDR1 SNHLY and CDR2 FYNNEI. CDR3 sequence reads: CASRPDRAGDQETQYF.

J is TRBJ1-5 and V is TRBV20-1; lacking DNA, the TRBD1 call made by TCRdb goes unchecked. This CDR3 has 15 amino acids. Per germline, CDR1 DFQATT and CDR2 SNEGSKA (reference sequence). CDR3: CSARDEDWGNQPQHF.

The genes are TRBV27 and TRBJ2-1; TCRdb picks TRBD2, but there is no DNA to check that call. Germline CDR1 is MNHEY and CDR2 is SMNVEV (reference sequence). The CDR3 has 16 amino acids. CDR3 sequence: CASLSELAGAPNEQFF.

The chain joins TRBV29-1 to TRBJ1-2. Germline values: CDR1 SQVTM, CDR2 ANQGSEA. This CDR3 is built from 15 residues. CDR3 residues: CSVGGGAGVNYGYTF.

The genes are TRBV19 and TRBJ2-2; the D call of TRBD1 rests on TCRdb alone, since no DNA is present to check it. This CDR3 is built from 16 residues. The V gene's germline CDR1 is LNHDA and CDR2 SQIVND (reference sequence). CDR3 loop: CASTIDGGSNTGELFF.

The CDR3 protein is CASSRRGLGNTIYF. The V call is TRBV6-5, the J call TRBJ1-3; the D gene TCRdb calls, TRBD1, cannot be checked with no DNA. The germline CDR1 and CDR2 sequences are MNHEY and SVGAGI. The CDR3 loop spans 14 amino acids.

CDR3 sequence reads: CASSLTGHSNTEAFF. This chain connects TRBV7-3 to TRBJ1-1; TCRdb names TRBD1, which stays unverified in the absence of DNA. From germline, CDR1 is SGHTA and CDR2 FQGTGA. This CDR3 spans 15 amino acids.

This chain uses TRBV5-5 with TRBJ2-5; TCRdb picks TRBD1, but there is no DNA to check that call. Germline CDR1 is SGHKS and CDR2 is YYEKEE (reference sequence). The CDR3 has 14 amino acids. The CDR3 sequence: CASSLRTGEETQYF.

The J gene is TRBJ2-7, the V gene TRBV5-1; TCRdb's D gene call, TRBD2, goes unchecked for lack of DNA. Looked up from germline, CDR1 is SGHRS and CDR2 is YFSETQ. The CDR3 is 15 residues long. The CDR3 sequence is CASSFLLAGDYEQYF.

The gene calls are TRBV29-1 and TRBJ2-5. CDR3 size: 13 residues. Looked up from germline, CDR1 is SQVTM and CDR2 is ANQGSEA. CDR3 protein: CSVDLGVQETQYF.

The chain joins TRBV6-1 to TRBJ1-1. The length of the CDR3 is 14 residues. Germline V gives CDR1 MNHNS, CDR2 SASEGT. The CDR3 reads CASSEIVGSSEAFF.

The chain carries TRBV9 and TRBJ1-1; TCRdb gives TRBD1 as the D gene, but with no DNA this cannot be confirmed. The CDR3 contains 17 residues. CDR1 and CDR2 (germline): SGDLS, YYNGEE. The CDR3 here is CASSDPRAGAGNTEAFF.

The V gene is TRBV13, the J gene TRBJ2-2; TCRdb picks TRBD1, but there is no DNA to check that call. Per the germline V gene, CDR1 is PRHDT and CDR2 is FYEKMQ (reference sequence). The CDR3 spans 16 residues. This CDR3 is CASSPPGQGVNGELFF.

The V and J genes are TRBV7-6 and TRBJ1-1; the D gene TCRdb calls, TRBD1, cannot be checked with no DNA. The CDR3 loop spans 18 amino acids. CDR1 is SGHVS and CDR2 is FNYEAQ in the germline V gene. The CDR3 loop reads CASSLNGKGAEGSTEAFF.

The chain employs TRBV9 and TRBJ2-1; TCRdb selects TRBD2, and the lack of DNA leaves this call unchecked. Germline V CDR1 and CDR2: SGDLS, YYNGEE. The CDR3 consists of 15 residues. Here the CDR3 reads CASSVRREAYNEQFF.

CDR3 amino acids: CASSPGQGVYEQYF. The rearrangement joins TRBV7-9 to TRBJ2-7; TCRdb calls TRBD1, which cannot be checked without DNA. CDR1 and CDR2 from the germline V gene are SEHNR and FQNEAQ (reference sequence). The CDR3 consists of 14 residues.

The chain recombines TRBV12-3 or TRBV12-4 with TRBJ2-1; TCRdb calls TRBD1, which cannot be checked without DNA. CDR3 length: 13 amino acids. CDR3 amino acids: CASSLSPQGEQFF.

V gene TRBV6-5 combines with J gene TRBJ2-7; absent DNA, TCRdb's TRBD1 call cannot be checked. Germline V gene sequence: CDR1 MNHEY, CDR2 SVGAGI. CDR3 length: 15 residues. Here the CDR3 reads CASSSQRQGVYEQYF.

V and J are TRBV2 and TRBJ2-3; no DNA is available, so the TRBD2 call from TCRdb remains unchecked. The CDR3 is made up of 13 amino acids. From germline, CDR1 is SNHLY and CDR2 FYNNEI. CDR3: CASDYNSGDTQYF. The full variable domain, completed using reference TRBV2 and TRBJ2-3, is EPEVTQTPSHQVTQMGQEVILRCVPISNHLYFYWYRQILGQKVEFLVSFYNNEISEKSEIFDDQFSVERPDGSNFTLKIRSTKLEDSAMYFCASDYNSGDTQYFGPGTRLTVL.

The rearrangement uses TRBV29-1 and TRBJ2-1; TCRdb's D call, TRBD2, is unchecked because there is no DNA. The CDR3 has 15 residues. Germline CDR1 SQVTM, CDR2 ANQGSEA. CDR3 loop: CSARGGLAGVGEQFF.

The chain recombines TRBV7-9 with TRBJ1-2; TCRdb returns TRBD1, unconfirmable since there is no DNA. This CDR3 region has 14 residues. CDR1 is SEHNR, CDR2 FQNEAQ, per germline (reference sequence). CDR3 sequence: CASSPPGLEYGYTF. The variable domain in full, completed from reference TRBV7-9 and TRBJ1-2, reads DTGVSQNPRHKITKRGQNVTFRCDPISEHNRLYWYRQTLGQGPEFLTYFQNEAQLEKSRLLSDRFSAERPKGSFSTLEIQRTEQGDSAMYLCASSPPGLEYGYTFGSGTRLTVV.

The CDR3 region is CASSERASGNVYF. This chain connects TRBV2 to TRBJ2-7; the TRBD2 assignment by TCRdb is unverifiable without DNA. Germline lookup yields CDR1 SNHLY and CDR2 FYNNEI. The CDR3 covers 13 residues.